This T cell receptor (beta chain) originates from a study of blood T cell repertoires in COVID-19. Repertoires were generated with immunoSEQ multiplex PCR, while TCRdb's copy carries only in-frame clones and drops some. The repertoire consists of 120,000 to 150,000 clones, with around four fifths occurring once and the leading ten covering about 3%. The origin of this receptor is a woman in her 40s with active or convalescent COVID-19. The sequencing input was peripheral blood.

DNA of the CDR3: TGCGCCAGCAGCCACACTCCAGACTCCGACTATGGCTACACCTTC. The encoded protein is CASSHTPDSDYGYTF. The rearrangement links TRBV4-1 to TRBJ1-2; no definite D call. The CDR3 runs 15 residues. V gave up 3 bases and J gave up 3 bases, with 14 bases separating them. CDR1 MGHRA and CDR2 YSYEKL come from the germline V gene.